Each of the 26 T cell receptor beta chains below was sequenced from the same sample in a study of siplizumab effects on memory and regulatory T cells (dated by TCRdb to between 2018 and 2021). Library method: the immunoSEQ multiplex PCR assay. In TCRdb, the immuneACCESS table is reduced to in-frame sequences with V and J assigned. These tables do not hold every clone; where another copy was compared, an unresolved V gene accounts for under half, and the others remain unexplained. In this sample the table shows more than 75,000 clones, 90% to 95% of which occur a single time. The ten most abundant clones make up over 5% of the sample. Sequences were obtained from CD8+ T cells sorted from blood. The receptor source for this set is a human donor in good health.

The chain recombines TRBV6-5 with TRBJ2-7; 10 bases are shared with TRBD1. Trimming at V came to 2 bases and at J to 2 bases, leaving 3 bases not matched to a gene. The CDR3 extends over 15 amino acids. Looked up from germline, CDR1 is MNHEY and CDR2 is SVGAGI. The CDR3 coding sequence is TGTGCCAGCAGTTACGGGACAGGGGTAACCTACGAGCAGTACTTC. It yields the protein CASSYGTGVTYEQYF.

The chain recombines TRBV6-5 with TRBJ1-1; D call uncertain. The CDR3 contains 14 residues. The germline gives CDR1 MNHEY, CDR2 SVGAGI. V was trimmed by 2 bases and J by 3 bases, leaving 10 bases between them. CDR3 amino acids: CASSYEQLDTEAFF. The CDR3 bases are TGTGCCAGCAGTTACGAGCAACTCGACACTGAAGCTTTCTTT.

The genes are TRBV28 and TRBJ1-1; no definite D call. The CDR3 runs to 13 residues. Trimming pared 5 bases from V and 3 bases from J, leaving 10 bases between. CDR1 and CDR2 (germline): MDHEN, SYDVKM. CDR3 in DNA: TGTGCCAGCAGTGTGGACGGTTACACTGAAGCTTTCTTT. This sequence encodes CASSVDGYTEAFF.

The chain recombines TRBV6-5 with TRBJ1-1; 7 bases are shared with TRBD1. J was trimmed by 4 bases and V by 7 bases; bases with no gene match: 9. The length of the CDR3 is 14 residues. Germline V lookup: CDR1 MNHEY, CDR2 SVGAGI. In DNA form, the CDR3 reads TGTGCCAGCACTCAGTTGCCAGGGGGCACTGAAGCTTTCTTT. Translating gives CASTQLPGGTEAFF.

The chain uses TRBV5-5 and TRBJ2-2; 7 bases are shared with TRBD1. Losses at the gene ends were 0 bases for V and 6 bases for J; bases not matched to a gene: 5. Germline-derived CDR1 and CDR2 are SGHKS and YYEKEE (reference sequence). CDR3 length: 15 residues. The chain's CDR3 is CASSLEPTGAGELFF. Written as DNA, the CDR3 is TGTGCCAGCAGCTTGGAGCCCACAGGGGCCGGGGAGCTGTTTTTT.

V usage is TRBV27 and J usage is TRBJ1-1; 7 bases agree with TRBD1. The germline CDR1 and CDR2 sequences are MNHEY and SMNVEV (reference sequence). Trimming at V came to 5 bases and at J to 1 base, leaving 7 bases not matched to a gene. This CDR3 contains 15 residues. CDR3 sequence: CASSTWTGPNTEAFF. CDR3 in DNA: TGTGCCAGCAGTACGTGGACAGGTCCGAACACTGAAGCTTTCTTT.

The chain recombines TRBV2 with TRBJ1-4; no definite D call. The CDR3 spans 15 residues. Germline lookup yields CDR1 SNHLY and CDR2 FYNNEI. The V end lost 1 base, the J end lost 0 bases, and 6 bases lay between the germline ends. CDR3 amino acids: CASSEGGSTNEKLFF. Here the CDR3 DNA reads TGTGCCAGCAGTGAAGGCGGCTCAACTAATGAAAAACTGTTTTTT. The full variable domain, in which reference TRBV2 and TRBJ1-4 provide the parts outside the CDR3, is EPEVTQTPSHQVTQMGQEVILRCVPISNHLYFYWYRQILGQKVEFLVSFYNNEISEKSEIFDDQFSVERPDGSNFTLKIRSTKLEDSAMYFCASSEGGSTNEKLFFGSGTQLSVL.

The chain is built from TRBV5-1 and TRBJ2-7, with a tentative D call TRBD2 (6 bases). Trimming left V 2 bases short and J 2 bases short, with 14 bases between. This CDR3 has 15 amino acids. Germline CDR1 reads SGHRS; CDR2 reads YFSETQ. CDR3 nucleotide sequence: TGCGCCAGCAGCTTTTTCGGAGGGGTCCCCTACGAGCAGTACTTC. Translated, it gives CASSFFGGVPYEQYF.

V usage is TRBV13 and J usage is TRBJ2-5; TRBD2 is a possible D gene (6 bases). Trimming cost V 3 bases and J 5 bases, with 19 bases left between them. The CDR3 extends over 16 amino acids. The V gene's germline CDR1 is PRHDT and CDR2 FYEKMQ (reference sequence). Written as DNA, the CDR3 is TGTGCCAGCAGCTTTACGAGCGGGCAGTTTTTGGAGACCCAGTACTTC. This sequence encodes CASSFTSGQFLETQYF.

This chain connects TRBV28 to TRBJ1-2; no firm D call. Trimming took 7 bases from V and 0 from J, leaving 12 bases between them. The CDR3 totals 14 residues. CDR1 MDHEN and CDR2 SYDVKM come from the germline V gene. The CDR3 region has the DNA TGTGCCAGCACCGAGGACGGTCCTAACTATGGCTACACCTTC. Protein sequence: CASTEDGPNYGYTF.

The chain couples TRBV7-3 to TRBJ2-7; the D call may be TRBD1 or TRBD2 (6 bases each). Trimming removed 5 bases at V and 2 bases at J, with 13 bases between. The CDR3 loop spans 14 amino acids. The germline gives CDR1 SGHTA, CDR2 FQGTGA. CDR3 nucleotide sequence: TGTGCCAGCAGCGGGGGGCTACCCCCCTACGAGCAGTACTTC. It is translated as CASSGGLPPYEQYF.

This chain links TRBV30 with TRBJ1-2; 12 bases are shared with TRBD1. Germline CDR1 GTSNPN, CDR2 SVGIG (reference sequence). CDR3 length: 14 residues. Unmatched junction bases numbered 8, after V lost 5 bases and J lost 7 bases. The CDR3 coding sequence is TGTGCCTGGGGTGAGGGACAGGGGGCGGGTGGCTACACCTTC. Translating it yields CAWGEGQGAGGYTF. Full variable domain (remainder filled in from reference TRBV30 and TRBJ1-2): SQTIHQWPATLVQPVGSPLSLECTVEGTSNPNLYWYRQAAGRGLQLLFYSVGIGQISSEVPQNLSASRPQDRQFILSSKKLLLSDSGFYLCAWGEGQGAGGYTFGSGTRLTVV.

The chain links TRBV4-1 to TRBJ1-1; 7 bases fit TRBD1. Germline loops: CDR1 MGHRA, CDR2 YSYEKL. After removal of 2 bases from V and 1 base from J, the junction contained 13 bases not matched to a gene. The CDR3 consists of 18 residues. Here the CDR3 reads CASSQTTGPSLENTEAFF. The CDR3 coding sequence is TGCGCCAGCAGCCAAACGACAGGGCCTTCACTTGAGAACACTGAAGCTTTCTTT.

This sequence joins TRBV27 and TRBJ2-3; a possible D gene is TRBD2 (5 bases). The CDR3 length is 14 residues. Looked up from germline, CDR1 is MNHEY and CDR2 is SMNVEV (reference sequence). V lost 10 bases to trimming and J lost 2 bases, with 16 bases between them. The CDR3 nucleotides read TGTGCCAAGGAAAAGCGGCCCCACACAGATACGCAGTATTTT. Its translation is CAKEKRPHTDTQYF.

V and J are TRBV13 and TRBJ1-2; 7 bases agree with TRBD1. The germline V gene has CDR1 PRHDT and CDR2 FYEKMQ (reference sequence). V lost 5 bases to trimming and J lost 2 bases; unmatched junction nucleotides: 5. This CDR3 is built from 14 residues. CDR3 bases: TGTGCCAGCAGCCGCGGGACAGAAAACTATGGCTACACCTTC. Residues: CASSRGTENYGYTF.

CDR3 sequence (DNA): TGTGCCAGCAGCGACGACCCCCAGGGCAACTATGGCTACACCTTC. Translation gives CASSDDPQGNYGYTF. V is TRBV9 and J is TRBJ1-2; D possibly corresponds to TRBD1 (5 bases). CDR3 length: 15 amino acids. Between the trimmed V and J ends, which lost 3 bases and 2 bases, there was a span of 14 bases. Per germline, CDR1 SGDLS and CDR2 YYNGEE.

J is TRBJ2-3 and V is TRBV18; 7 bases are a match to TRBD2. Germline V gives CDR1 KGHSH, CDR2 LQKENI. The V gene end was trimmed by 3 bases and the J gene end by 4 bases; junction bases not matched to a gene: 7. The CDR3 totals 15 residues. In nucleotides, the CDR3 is TGTGCCAGCTCACCCGCAGGGAGGGCAGCAGATACGCAGTATTTT. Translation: CASSPAGRAADTQYF.

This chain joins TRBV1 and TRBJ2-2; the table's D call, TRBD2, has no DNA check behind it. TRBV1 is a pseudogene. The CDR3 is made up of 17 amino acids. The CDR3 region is CTSSQDLAGVNTGELFF. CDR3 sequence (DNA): TGCACCAGCAGCCAAGATTTAGCGGGGGTCAACACCGGGGAGCTGTTTTTT.

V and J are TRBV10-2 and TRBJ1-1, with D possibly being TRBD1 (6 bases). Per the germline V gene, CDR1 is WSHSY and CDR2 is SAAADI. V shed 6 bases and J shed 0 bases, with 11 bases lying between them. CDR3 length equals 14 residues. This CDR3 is CASRGGVLNTEAFF. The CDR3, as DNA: TGCGCCAGCAGGGGGGGCGTCTTGAACACTGAAGCTTTCTTT.

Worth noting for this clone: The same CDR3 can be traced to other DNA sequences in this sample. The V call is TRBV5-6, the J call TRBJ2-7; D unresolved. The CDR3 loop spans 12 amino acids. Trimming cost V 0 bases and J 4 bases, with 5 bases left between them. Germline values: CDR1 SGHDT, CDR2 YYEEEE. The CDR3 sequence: CASSLGGYEQYF. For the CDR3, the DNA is TGTGCCAGCAGCTTGGGCGGATACGAGCAGTACTTC.

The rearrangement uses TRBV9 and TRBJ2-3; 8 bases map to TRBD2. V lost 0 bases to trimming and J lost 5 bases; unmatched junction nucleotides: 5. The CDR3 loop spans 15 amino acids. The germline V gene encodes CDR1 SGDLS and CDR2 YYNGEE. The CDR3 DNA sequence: TGTGCCAGCAGCGTAGGCGGGCTAGCGGGAGATACGCAGTATTTT. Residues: CASSVGGLAGDTQYF.

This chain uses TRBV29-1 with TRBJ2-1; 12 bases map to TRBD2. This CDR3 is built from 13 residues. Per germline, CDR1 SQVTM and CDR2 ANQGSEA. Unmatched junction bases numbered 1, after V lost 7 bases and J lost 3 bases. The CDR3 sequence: CSAGLAGYNEQFF. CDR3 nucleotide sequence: TGCAGCGCGGGACTAGCGGGCTACAATGAGCAGTTCTTC.

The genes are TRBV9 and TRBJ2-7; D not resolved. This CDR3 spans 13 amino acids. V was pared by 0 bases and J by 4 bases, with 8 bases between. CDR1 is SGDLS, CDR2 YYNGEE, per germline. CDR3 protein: CASSVGINYEQYF. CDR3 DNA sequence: TGTGCCAGCAGCGTAGGTATTAATTACGAGCAGTACTTC.

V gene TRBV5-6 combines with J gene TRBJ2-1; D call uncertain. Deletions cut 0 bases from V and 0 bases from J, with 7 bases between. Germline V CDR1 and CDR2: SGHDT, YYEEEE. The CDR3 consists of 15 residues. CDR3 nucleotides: TGTGCCAGCAGCTTGGCGACGTTCTCCTACAATGAGCAGTTCTTC. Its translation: CASSLATFSYNEQFF.

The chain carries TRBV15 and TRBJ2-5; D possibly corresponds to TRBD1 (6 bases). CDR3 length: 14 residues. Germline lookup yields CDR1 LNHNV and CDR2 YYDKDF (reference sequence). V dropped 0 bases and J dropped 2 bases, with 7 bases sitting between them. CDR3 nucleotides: TGTGCCACCAGCAGAGAAGGACAGCAAGAGACCCAGTACTTC. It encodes CATSREGQQETQYF.

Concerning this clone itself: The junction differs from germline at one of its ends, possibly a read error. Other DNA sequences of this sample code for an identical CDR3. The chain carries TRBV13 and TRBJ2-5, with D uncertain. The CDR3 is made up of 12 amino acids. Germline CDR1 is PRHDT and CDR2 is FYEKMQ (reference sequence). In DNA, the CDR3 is TGTGCCAGTAGCTTGGACCCGGAGACCCAGTACTTC. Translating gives CASSLDPETQYF.